The 18 T cell receptor beta chains below all came from one sample that was sequenced in a study of OX40 agonist ivuxolimab in advanced cancers. Receptor amplification or capture employed the immunoSEQ multiplex PCR assay. TCRdb holds this immuneACCESS table with in-frame rearrangements only. Some clones are missing; in checked studies, unresolved V genes explain under half, and the rest has no known cause. For this sample the table gives tens of thousands of clones, of which around 81% were detected only once. The biggest ten clones account for 23% of the sample. The sequences come from CD4+ or CD8+ T cells sorted from blood, collected in a trial of the OX40 agonist ivuxolimab. These TCRs come from an adult with an advanced solid tumor such as melanoma, head and neck, liver or kidney cancer.

This chain links TRBV9 with TRBJ1-1; D is possibly TRBD1 (6 bases). Germline V gene lookup returns CDR1 SGDLS and CDR2 YYNGEE. V lost 0 bases, J lost 1 base, and 13 bases lay in between. There are 16 residues in the CDR3. The CDR3 sequence is CASSVDGGLGNTEAFF. DNA for the CDR3: TGTGCCAGCAGCGTAGACGGGGGGCTGGGGAACACTGAAGCTTTCTTT.

The V and J genes are TRBV7-6 and TRBJ1-2; the D gene is possibly TRBD1 (5 bases). V was trimmed by 5 bases and J by 10 bases, leaving 20 bases between them. This CDR3 comprises 14 residues. Germline loops: CDR1 SGHVS, CDR2 FNYEAQ. DNA for the CDR3: TGTGCCAGCAGCCCAGGAATGGCAGGGTATAACTACACCTTC. It encodes CASSPGMAGYNYTF. Together with reference TRBV7-6 and TRBJ1-2, the CDR3 gives the full variable domain: GAGVSQSPRYKVTKRGQDVALRCDPISGHVSLYWYRQALGQGPEFLTYFNYEAQQDKSGLPNDRFSAERPEGSISTLTIQRTEQRDSAMYRCASSPGMAGYNYTFGSGTRLTVV.

The V and J genes are TRBV2 and TRBJ2-5; no clear D. V gave up 2 bases and J gave up 9 bases, with 7 bases separating them. Germline values: CDR1 SNHLY, CDR2 FYNNEI. The CDR3 extends over 11 amino acids. CDR3 DNA sequence: TGTGCCAGCAGTGAAAAGCAGGCCCAGTACTTC. Encoded protein: CASSEKQAQYF.

J is TRBJ2-3 and V is TRBV5-5, with TRBD2 as a possible D gene (5 bases). The V end lost 2 bases, the J end lost 2 bases, and 12 bases lay between the germline ends. This CDR3 is 15 amino acids long. Germline assignment: CDR1 SGHKS and CDR2 YYEKEE (reference sequence). The CDR3 nucleotides read TGTGCCAGCAGCTTAAATCCGAGGGCCACAGATACGCAGTATTTT. Protein: CASSLNPRATDTQYF.

The V call is TRBV19, the J call TRBJ2-1; the match to TRBD1 covers 9 bases. This CDR3 is built from 15 residues. Trimming at V came to 2 bases and at J to 4 bases, leaving 3 bases not matched to a gene. Germline lookup yields CDR1 LNHDA and CDR2 SQIVND (reference sequence). The CDR3 here is CASSILGTGYNEQFF. The DNA for the CDR3 is TGTGCCAGTAGTATATTAGGGACAGGGTACAATGAGCAGTTCTTC.

The CDR3, as DNA: TGTGCCAGCAGCGTAGCCGGGACCCTGGGAGAGACCCAGTACTTC. Residues: CASSVAGTLGETQYF. V and J are TRBV9 and TRBJ2-5; D tentatively fits TRBD1 or TRBD2 (5 bases each). The germline CDR1 and CDR2 sequences are SGDLS and YYNGEE. The CDR3 consists of 15 residues. Trimming left V 0 bases short and J 4 bases short, with 13 bases between.

The chain carries TRBV27 and TRBJ1-1; the D gene is possibly TRBD1 (6 bases). Germline CDR1 and CDR2: MNHEY and SMNVEV (reference sequence). The CDR3 covers 15 residues. The V end was cut by 4 bases, the J end by 3 bases, with 15 bases between. CDR3 coding DNA: TGTGCCAGCAGTTCTTTATGGGGGGCGCACACTGAAGCTTTCTTT. This encodes CASSSLWGAHTEAFF.

By its share, this clone is medium-sized. The chain joins TRBV25-1 to TRBJ1-1, with D unclear. This CDR3 is 13 amino acids long. Trimming pared 5 bases from V and 3 bases from J, leaving 10 bases between. Per the germline V gene, CDR1 is MGHDK and CDR2 is SYGVNS. DNA for the CDR3: TGTGCCAGCAGTCGGGGTGGGTACACTGAAGCTTTCTTT. Residues: CASSRGGYTEAFF.

This clone was seen just once. V gene TRBV27 combines with J gene TRBJ2-1; TRBD2 matches at 13 bases. CDR3 length equals 17 residues. J lost 6 bases, V lost 4 bases, and 9 bases had no gene match. Germline values: CDR1 MNHEY, CDR2 SMNVEV (reference sequence). The CDR3 loop is CASSSRTSGRIGNEQFF. As DNA, the CDR3 is TGTGCCAGCAGTTCAAGGACTAGCGGGAGAATCGGCAATGAGCAGTTCTTC.

The rearrangement uses TRBV11-2 and TRBJ1-2; D is possibly TRBD1 (6 bases). The CDR3 runs 13 residues. Germline V lookup: CDR1 SGHAT, CDR2 FQNNGV. Trimming removed 3 bases from V and 6 bases from J, with 11 bases in between. The CDR3 here is CASSFVTGNGYTF. The DNA for the CDR3 is TGTGCCAGCAGCTTCGTCACAGGGAATGGCTACACCTTC.

Only a few counts were recorded for this clone. The chain has TRBV5-1 and TRBJ2-3; D is undetermined. Germline CDR1 SGHRS, CDR2 YFSETQ. The CDR3 loop spans 14 amino acids. Between the trimmed V and J ends, which lost 7 bases and 0 bases, there was a span of 12 bases. CDR3 DNA: TGCGCCAGCTCAATTTTATTTAGCACAGATACGCAGTATTTT. Translating gives CASSILFSTDTQYF.

V is TRBV4-3 and J is TRBJ2-5; D gene unclear. The germline gives CDR1 LGHNA, CDR2 YSLEER. V shed 1 base and J shed 2 bases, with 11 bases lying between them. This CDR3 contains 15 residues. CDR3 protein: CASSQGRGTQETQYF. The CDR3, as DNA: TGCGCCAGCAGCCAAGGCCGAGGAACACAAGAGACCCAGTACTTC.

The chain recombines TRBV15 with TRBJ1-5; 7 nucleotides match TRBD1. The CDR3 runs 15 residues. Germline-derived CDR1 and CDR2 are LNHNV and YYDKDF (reference sequence). The ends lost 3 bases at V and 0 bases at J; junction bases unmatched: 2. The CDR3 reads CATSSDRASNQPQHF. The CDR3 nucleotides are TGTGCCACCAGCAGTGACAGGGCTAGCAATCAGCCCCAGCATTTT.

The chain joins TRBV9 to TRBJ1-2; D perhaps matches TRBD1 (5 bases). This CDR3 has 14 residues. Germline CDR1 reads SGDLS; CDR2 reads YYNGEE. The V end was cut by 2 bases, the J end by 2 bases, with 10 bases between. The CDR3 DNA reads TGTGCCAGCAGCGTTGAGGGGTTGAACTATGGCTACACCTTC. Protein: CASSVEGLNYGYTF.

The chain uses TRBV6-1 and TRBJ1-1; TRBD1 might be the D (5 bases). The V end lost 7 bases, the J end lost 5 bases, and 17 bases lay between the germline ends. CDR3 length: 14 residues. Germline-derived CDR1 and CDR2 are MNHNS and SASEGT. In DNA, the CDR3 is TGTGCCAGCACCCCCCTCGAAGGGGTAACTGAAGCTTTCTTT. Residues: CASTPLEGVTEAFF.

The rearrangement links TRBV27 to TRBJ2-7; 8 nucleotides match TRBD2. There are 14 residues in the CDR3. Germline CDR1 and CDR2: MNHEY and SMNVEV (reference sequence). V was clipped by 4 bases and J by 3 bases; unmatched bases: 5. For the CDR3, the DNA is TGTGCCAGCAGTTCCGCCCGGGGGGGCTACGAGCAGTACTTC. Translated, it gives CASSSARGGYEQYF.

This clone was recorded a few times. The chain recombines TRBV11-3 with TRBJ2-5, with D hard to call. CDR3 length equals 13 residues. The germline V gene encodes CDR1 SGHNT and CDR2 YENEEA. V was trimmed by 3 bases and J by 1 base, leaving 6 bases between them. CDR3 nucleotide sequence: TGTGCCAGCAGCTTTGGACCCCAAGAGACCCAGTACTTC. This encodes CASSFGPQETQYF.

Judged by abundance, this clone is large. The chain joins TRBV7-9 to TRBJ1-5, with TRBD1 matching 7 bases. This CDR3 has 15 residues. Germline CDR1 SEHNR, CDR2 FQNEAQ (reference sequence). The trim removed 5 bases at V and 5 bases at J, leaving 9 bases unmatched. The DNA of the CDR3 is TGTGCCAGCAGCCATAACAGGGGAGGGGATCAGCCCCAGCATTTT. This encodes CASSHNRGGDQPQHF.